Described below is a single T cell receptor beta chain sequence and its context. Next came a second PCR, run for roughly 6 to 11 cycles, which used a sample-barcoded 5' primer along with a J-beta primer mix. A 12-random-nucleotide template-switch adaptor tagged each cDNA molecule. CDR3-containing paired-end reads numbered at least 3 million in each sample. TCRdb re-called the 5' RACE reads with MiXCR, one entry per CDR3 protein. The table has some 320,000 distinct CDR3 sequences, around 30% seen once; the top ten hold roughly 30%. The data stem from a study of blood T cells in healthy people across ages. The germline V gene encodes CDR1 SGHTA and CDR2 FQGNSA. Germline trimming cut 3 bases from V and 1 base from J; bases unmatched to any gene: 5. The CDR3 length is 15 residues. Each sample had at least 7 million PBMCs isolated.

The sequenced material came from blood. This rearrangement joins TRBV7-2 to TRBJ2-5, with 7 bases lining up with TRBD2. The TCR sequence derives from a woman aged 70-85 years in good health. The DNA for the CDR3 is TGTGCCAGCAGCTTTAGCGGGCCACTCCAAGAGACCCAGTACTTC. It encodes CASSFSGPLQETQYF.